These 24 T cell receptor beta chains were sequenced from one sample in a study of cytomegalovirus exposure and HLA in healthy donors (dated 2017 in TCRdb). Preparation of the library involved the immunoSEQ multiplex PCR assay. The multiplex PCR relied on a mix of 60 forward primers for TCR Vbeta segments and 13 reverse primers for TCR Jbeta segments. What TCRdb holds here is the immuneACCESS table cut down to in-frame rearrangements. Part of the clones is not present; checked against another copy, under half of the missing clones reflect an unresolved V gene, and the others are unexplained. This sample is represented by 95,000 to 110,000 clones; roughly 66% of them were singletons. Less than 3.5% of the sample is held by the ten biggest clonotypes. The sample comprised PBMCs. The receptors originated from a woman in her forties or fifties in good health and CMV-seronegative.

V usage is TRBV19 and J usage is TRBJ1-5; 8 bases line up with TRBD1. Per germline, CDR1 LNHDA and CDR2 SQIVND (reference sequence). The length of the CDR3 is 15 residues. Unmatched junction bases numbered 8, after V lost 6 bases and J lost 4 bases. The CDR3 reads CASRRGTGGNQPQHF. CDR3 DNA: TGTGCCAGTAGAAGGGGGACAGGAGGTAATCAGCCCCAGCATTTT.

The genes are TRBV5-6 and TRBJ2-1, with TRBD2 matching over 11 bases. J lost 1 base, V lost 0 bases, and 6 bases had no gene match. This CDR3 is 18 amino acids long. The germline V gene encodes CDR1 SGHDT and CDR2 YYEEEE. Here the CDR3 reads CASSLGLAGYSSYNEQFF. CDR3 nucleotide sequence: TGTGCCAGCAGCTTGGGACTAGCGGGGTACTCATCCTACAATGAGCAGTTCTTC.

The table lists this clone with a few counts. The J gene is TRBJ2-2, the V gene TRBV6-6; a weak D match, TRBD2 (6 bases). V dropped 0 bases and J dropped 5 bases, with 10 bases sitting between them. This CDR3 comprises 15 residues. Germline CDR1 and CDR2: MNHNY and SVGAGI (reference sequence). CDR3 DNA: TGTGCCAGCAGTTACTCGATCGGGAGTACCGGGGAGCTGTTTTTT. Translating gives CASSYSIGSTGELFF.

This clone was seen once. V and J are TRBV5-4 and TRBJ2-5; a possible D gene is TRBD2 (5 bases). This CDR3 has 13 amino acids. V was trimmed by 2 bases and J by 4 bases, leaving 9 bases between them. The germline CDR1 and CDR2 sequences are SGHNT and YYREEE (reference sequence). The CDR3 DNA sequence: TGTGCCAGCAGCTTCCAAAGCGGAGAGACCCAGTACTTC. Translated: CASSFQSGETQYF.

The V gene is TRBV5-1, the J gene TRBJ2-7, with unresolved D. The germline CDR1 and CDR2 sequences are SGHRS and YFSETQ. The CDR3 covers 16 residues. Trimming stripped 4 bases from V and 3 bases from J, with 20 bases between. The chain's CDR3 is CASSPEGAEYYYEQYF. The CDR3 coding sequence is TGCGCCAGCAGCCCTGAAGGCGCCGAATACTACTACGAGCAGTACTTC.

V and J are TRBV10-3 and TRBJ1-2; maybe TRBD1 (6 bases). CDR3 length equals 13 residues. The V end lost 6 bases, the J end lost 5 bases, and 13 bases lay between the germline ends. Germline V CDR1 and CDR2: ENHRY, SYGVKD. This CDR3 reads CAIRDSDAYGYTF. Written as DNA, the CDR3 is TGTGCCATCAGGGACAGCGATGCTTATGGCTACACCTTC.

This chain joins TRBV7-9 and TRBJ2-5; D remains ambiguous. V lost 1 base to trimming and J lost 3 bases, with 9 bases between them. The CDR3 has 14 residues. The germline V gene encodes CDR1 SEHNR and CDR2 FQNEAQ (reference sequence). The CDR3 DNA follows: TGTGCCAGCAGCTTAGGTTGGCCAGAAGAGACCCAGTACTTC. Residues: CASSLGWPEETQYF.

A few counts support this clone. The chain carries TRBV5-1 and TRBJ1-4, with TRBD1 matching over 8 bases. CDR1 SGHRS and CDR2 YFSETQ come from the germline V gene. V lost 4 bases, J lost 3 bases, and 5 bases stayed unmatched. This CDR3 spans 15 amino acids. The CDR3 region is CASSNGQGSNEKLFF. Written as DNA, the CDR3 is TGCGCCAGCAGCAACGGACAGGGTTCTAATGAAAAACTGTTTTTT.

This clone was seen just once. V gene TRBV9 combines with J gene TRBJ2-2; tentatively, D is TRBD1 (7 bases). Trimming left V 0 bases short and J 5 bases short, with 14 bases between. CDR3 length: 16 amino acids. Germline values: CDR1 SGDLS, CDR2 YYNGEE. CDR3 amino acids: CASSVGAGGGTGELFF. The CDR3 DNA is TGTGCCAGCAGCGTAGGGGCAGGGGGAGGAACCGGGGAGCTGTTTTTT.

This rearrangement joins TRBV6-1 to TRBJ1-4; 7 bases are shared with TRBD1. V lost 2 bases, J lost 4 bases, and 4 bases stayed unmatched. Germline V gene sequence: CDR1 MNHNS, CDR2 SASEGT. The CDR3 has 15 amino acids. CDR3 sequence reads: CASSELTGHNEKLFF. The CDR3 bases are TGTGCCAGCAGTGAACTGACAGGGCATAATGAAAAACTGTTTTTT.

The chain carries TRBV18 and TRBJ2-1, with 14 bases aligning to TRBD2. Germline V CDR1 and CDR2: KGHSH, LQKENI. The CDR3 contains 17 residues. V shed 5 bases, J shed 7 bases, and the junction held 10 bases outside the gene matches. The CDR3 loop reads CASSLTSGRAQWNEQFF. CDR3 DNA sequence: TGTGCCAGCTCATTGACTAGCGGGAGGGCCCAGTGGAATGAGCAGTTCTTC. The full variable domain, with the rest looked up from reference TRBV18 and TRBJ2-1, is NAGVMQNPRHLVRRRGQEARLRCSPMKGHSHVYWYRQLPEEGLKFMVYLQKENIIDESGMPKERFSAEFPKEGPSILRIQQVVRGDSAAYFCASSLTSGRAQWNEQFFGPGTRLTVL.

This rearrangement joins TRBV2 to TRBJ1-5; 9 bases map to TRBD1. The CDR3 has 13 amino acids. CDR1 is SNHLY, CDR2 FYNNEI, per germline. The trim removed 11 bases at V and 6 bases at J, leaving 8 bases unmatched. CDR3 in DNA: TGTGCCGGGTACAGGGGGCTGAGTCAGCCCCAGCATTTT. Translating gives CAGYRGLSQPQHF.

Here the CDR3 DNA reads TGTGCCAGCAGCTTACAGACTGGAAACACCATATATTTT. Residues: CASSLQTGNTIYF. The chain carries TRBV7-2 and TRBJ1-3, with D hard to call. V lost 2 bases, J lost 2 bases, and 4 bases lay in between. Germline loops: CDR1 SGHTA, CDR2 FQGNSA. The length of the CDR3 is 13 residues.

The chain has TRBV7-3 and TRBJ2-2, with 13 bases that match TRBD2. Germline V gene sequence: CDR1 SGHTA, CDR2 FQGTGA. There are 18 residues in the CDR3. The J segment lost 2 bases and the V segment lost 4 bases, leaving 7 bases of the junction unmatched. This CDR3 is CASSSAGLAGTNTGELFF. In DNA form, the CDR3 reads TGTGCCAGCAGCTCGGCGGGACTAGCGGGGACCAACACCGGGGAGCTGTTTTTT. Based on the CDR3 plus reference TRBV7-3 and TRBJ2-2, the full variable domain is GAGVSQTPSNKVTEKGKYVELRCDPISGHTALYWYRQSLGQGPEFLIYFQGTGAADDSGLPNDRFFAVRPEGSVSTLKIQRTERGDSAVYLCASSSAGLAGTNTGELFFGEGSRLTVL.

The chain carries TRBV5-5 and TRBJ2-5, with TRBD1 identical over 7 bases. Germline-derived CDR1 and CDR2 are SGHKS and YYEKEE (reference sequence). The junction had 8 bases not matched to a gene; V was cut back by 6 bases and J by 3 bases. The CDR3 is made up of 14 amino acids. CDR3 region: CASNPTGSKETQYF. The CDR3 region has the DNA TGTGCCAGCAACCCGACAGGGTCGAAAGAGACCCAGTACTTC.

The chain links TRBV7-3 to TRBJ2-1; D gene ambiguous. The CDR3 runs to 13 residues. The V gene's germline CDR1 is SGHTA and CDR2 FQGTGA. Trimming pared 8 bases from V and 6 bases from J, leaving 14 bases between. In nucleotides, the CDR3 is TGTGCCAGCGCCCTTATGTCGGGCAATGAGCAGTTCTTC. Protein product: CASALMSGNEQFF.

This clone was detected only a few times. V usage is TRBV18 and J usage is TRBJ2-7; D possibly corresponds to TRBD1 (6 bases). Trimming stripped 5 bases from V and 6 bases from J, with 14 bases between. The CDR3 is made up of 13 amino acids. Germline loops: CDR1 KGHSH, CDR2 LQKENI. CDR3 DNA: TGTGCCAGCTCATCTTTGGACAGTCGCGAGCAGTACTTC. This sequence encodes CASSSLDSREQYF.

The chain is built from TRBV19 and TRBJ2-3; TRBD1 matches 8 bases. The CDR3 is made up of 15 amino acids. In germline, CDR1 is LNHDA, CDR2 SQIVND (reference sequence). J gave up 5 bases and V 0 bases, and 4 bases lay outside the gene matches. CDR3 nucleotide sequence: TGTGCCAGTAGTATAGAAGGGACAGGCGGAGATACGCAGTATTTT. This sequence encodes CASSIEGTGGDTQYF. The full variable domain, completed using reference TRBV19 and TRBJ2-3, is DGGITQSPKYLFRKEGQNVTLSCEQNLNHDAMYWYRQDPGQGLRLIYYSQIVNDFQKGDIAEGYSVSREKKESFPLTVTSAQKNPTAFYLCASSIEGTGGDTQYFGPGTRLTVL.

The genes are TRBV30 and TRBJ1-5; the D gene is possibly TRBD1 (6 bases). The CDR3 runs to 14 residues. V gave up 5 bases and J gave up 2 bases, with 13 bases separating them. Germline-derived CDR1 and CDR2 are GTSNPN and SVGIG (reference sequence). As DNA, the CDR3 is TGTGCCTGGGGTAGGGAGGGGGGCAATCAGCCCCAGCATTTT. This sequence encodes CAWGREGGNQPQHF.

This chain joins TRBV19 and TRBJ2-1; D is perhaps TRBD2 (6 bases). The CDR3 has 14 residues. V was cut by 4 bases and J by 2 bases, with 9 bases left in between. Germline-derived CDR1 and CDR2 are LNHDA and SQIVND (reference sequence). The CDR3 loop reads CASSRPGAYNEQFF. CDR3 in DNA: TGTGCCAGTAGTAGGCCGGGGGCCTACAATGAGCAGTTCTTC. Supplemented by reference TRBV19 and TRBJ2-1, the full variable domain reads DGGITQSPKYLFRKEGQNVTLSCEQNLNHDAMYWYRQDPGQGLRLIYYSQIVNDFQKGDIAEGYSVSREKKESFPLTVTSAQKNPTAFYLCASSRPGAYNEQFFGPGTRLTVL.

The J gene is TRBJ2-2, the V gene TRBV27; a possible D gene is TRBD2 (7 bases). CDR3 size: 15 residues. Per germline, CDR1 MNHEY and CDR2 SMNVEV (reference sequence). V was clipped by 7 bases and J by 7 bases, with 19 bases between them. In DNA form, the CDR3 reads TGTGCCAGCATCCCCTTCCGGGGGGCCCGCGGGGAGCTGTTTTTT. As protein: CASIPFRGARGELFF.

A note on this clone: One junction end disagrees with the germline gene, perhaps due to a read error. This chain joins TRBV6-1 and TRBJ2-3; 7 nucleotides match TRBD2. CDR3 size: 14 residues. From germline, CDR1 is MNHNS and CDR2 SASEGT. This CDR3 is CASSERGETEAGDF. The DNA for the CDR3 is TGTGCCAGCAGTGAAAGGGGTGAAACGGAGGCGGGGGATTTT.

V usage is TRBV7-2 and J usage is TRBJ1-1; TRBD1 agrees at 7 bases. The CDR3 is made up of 15 amino acids. In germline, CDR1 is SGHTA, CDR2 FQGNSA. V lost 1 base to trimming and J lost 7 bases; unmatched junction nucleotides: 9. The CDR3: CASSLVGQDGFEAFF. For the CDR3, the DNA is TGTGCCAGCAGCTTAGTCGGACAGGACGGTTTTGAAGCTTTCTTT.

The V call is TRBV7-9, the J call TRBJ2-5; TRBD2 matches at 7 bases. There are 16 residues in the CDR3. V shed 5 bases and J 5 bases; nucleotides not matched to a gene: 14. Germline V gene data show CDR1 as SEHNR and CDR2 as FQNEAQ (reference sequence). DNA of the CDR3: TGTGCCAGCAGCCCCGGGACTGCCTTTAGCGGGGAGACCCAGTACTTC. This encodes CASSPGTAFSGETQYF.